This TCR beta chain was obtained from a study of cytomegalovirus exposure and HLA in healthy donors. Study-wide findings and caveats: The dataset shows that most TCR sequences were rare, while some public TCRs occurred in many donors. Researchers catalogued some 160 TCR beta chains as cytomegalovirus-associated. More clonal expansion characterized HLA-associated TCR beta chains than equally common others in a later analysis.

Use of 60 Vbeta and 13 Jbeta primers characterized the PCR. In the authors' workflow: The count from a later analysis was tens of millions of unique TCR beta chains, some 12 million of them shared. The data were produced by immunoSEQ multiplex PCR, yet TCRdb's version contains in-frame clones alone and is incomplete. That table supplies the V and J calls and clone size; D and trimming were determined from the DNA. The sample has under 70,000 clones, 77% seen once; the top ten hold approximately 2.4%. Regarding this clone: Its antigen is not identified.

Germline values: CDR1 KGHSH, CDR2 LQKENI. V lost 3 bases and J lost 6; bases outside the gene matches: 3. The CDR3 contains 15 residues. This chain connects TRBV18 to TRBJ1-5; 12 nucleotides align to TRBD1. This clonotype was obtained from a female donor in good health and CMV-seronegative. Sequencing was performed on PBMCs. CDR3 DNA sequence: TGTGCCAGCTCACCGGGACAGGGGGCTGGTCAGCCCCAGCATTTT. It yields the protein CASSPGQGAGQPQHF.